This TCR beta chain was sequenced in a study of response to subunit inactivated influenza vaccine. TCRdb re-analysed the RT-PCR reads in MiXCR, keeping a single row per CDR3 protein. The sample lists some 540,000 distinct CDR3 sequences, roughly 25% occurring once. From germline, CDR1 is LGHDT and CDR2 YNNKEL (reference sequence). V lost 1 base and J lost 0; bases outside the gene matches: 7. The CDR3 length is 18 residues. These data also formed part of another study, on T cells expressing NK-cell markers. That paper adds: Template switching by 5'RACE with UMIs generated the TCR beta cDNA. In several experiments, sorting was confined to alpha-beta TCR T cells through use of an anti-gamma-delta TCR antibody.

This receptor was taken from a man aged 50 or older who received an inactivated influenza vaccine. The sequencing used CD4+ T cells sorted from PBMCs, collected approximately 13 days after vaccination. The V call is TRBV3-1, the J call TRBJ2-3; TRBD2 matches at 10 bases. The CDR3 here is CASSQGGLATASTDTQYF. The CDR3 DNA reads TGTGCCAGCAGCCAAGGGGGACTAGCGACCGCTAGCACAGATACGCAGTATTTT.